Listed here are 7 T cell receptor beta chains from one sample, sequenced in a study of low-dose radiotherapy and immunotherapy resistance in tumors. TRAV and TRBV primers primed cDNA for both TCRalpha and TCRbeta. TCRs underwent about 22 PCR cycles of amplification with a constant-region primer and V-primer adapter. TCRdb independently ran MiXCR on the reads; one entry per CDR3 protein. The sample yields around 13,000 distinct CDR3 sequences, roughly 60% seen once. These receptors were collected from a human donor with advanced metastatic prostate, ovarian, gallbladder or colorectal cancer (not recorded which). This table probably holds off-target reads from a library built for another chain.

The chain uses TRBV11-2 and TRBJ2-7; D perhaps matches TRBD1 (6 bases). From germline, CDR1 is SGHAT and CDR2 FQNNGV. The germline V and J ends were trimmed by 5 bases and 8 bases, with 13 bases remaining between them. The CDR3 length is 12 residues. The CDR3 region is CASSRWTDQQYF. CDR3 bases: TGTGCCAGCAGCAGATGGACAGACCAGCAGTACTTC.

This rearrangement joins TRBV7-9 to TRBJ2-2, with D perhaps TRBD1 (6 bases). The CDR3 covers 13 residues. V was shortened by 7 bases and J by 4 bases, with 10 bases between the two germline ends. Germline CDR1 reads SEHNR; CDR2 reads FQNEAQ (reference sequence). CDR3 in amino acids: CASNQGSTGELFF. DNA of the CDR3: TGTGCCAGCAATCAGGGGAGCACCGGGGAGCTGTTTTTT.

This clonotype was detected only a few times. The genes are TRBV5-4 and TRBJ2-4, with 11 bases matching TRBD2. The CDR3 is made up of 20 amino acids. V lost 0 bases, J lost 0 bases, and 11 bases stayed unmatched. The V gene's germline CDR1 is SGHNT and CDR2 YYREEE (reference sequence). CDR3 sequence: CASSLAGGFSGGGAKNIQYF. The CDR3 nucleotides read TGTGCCAGCAGCTTGGCCGGGGGTTTTAGCGGGGGGGGAGCCAAAAACATTCAGTACTTC.

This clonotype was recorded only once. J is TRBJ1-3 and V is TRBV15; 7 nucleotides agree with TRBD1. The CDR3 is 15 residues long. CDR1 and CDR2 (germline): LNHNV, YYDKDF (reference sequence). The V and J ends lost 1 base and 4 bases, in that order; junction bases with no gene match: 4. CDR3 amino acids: CATSRGQGVGNTIYF. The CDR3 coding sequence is TGTGCCACCAGCAGAGGACAGGGCGTAGGAAACACCATATATTTT.

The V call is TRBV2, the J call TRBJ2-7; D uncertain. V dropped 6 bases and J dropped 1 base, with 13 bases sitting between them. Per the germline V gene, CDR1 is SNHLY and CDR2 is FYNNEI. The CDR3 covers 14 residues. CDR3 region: CASRSQVASYEQYF. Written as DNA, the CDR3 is TGTGCCAGCAGGTCCCAGGTTGCTTCCTACGAGCAGTACTTC.

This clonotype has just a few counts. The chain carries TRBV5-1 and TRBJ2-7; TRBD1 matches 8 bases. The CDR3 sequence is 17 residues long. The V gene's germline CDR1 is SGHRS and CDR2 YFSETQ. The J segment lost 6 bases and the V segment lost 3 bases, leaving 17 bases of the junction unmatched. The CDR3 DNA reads TGCGCCAGCAGCTCCGGACAGGGCCGAATGGGTAGGTCCGAGCAGTACTTC. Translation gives CASSSGQGRMGRSEQYF. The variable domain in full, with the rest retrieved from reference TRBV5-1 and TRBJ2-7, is KAGVTQTPRYLIKTRGQQVTLSCSPISGHRSVSWYQQTPGQGLQFLFEYFSETQRNKGNFPGRFSGRQFSNSRSEMNVSTLELGDSALYLCASSSGQGRMGRSEQYFGPGTRLTVT.

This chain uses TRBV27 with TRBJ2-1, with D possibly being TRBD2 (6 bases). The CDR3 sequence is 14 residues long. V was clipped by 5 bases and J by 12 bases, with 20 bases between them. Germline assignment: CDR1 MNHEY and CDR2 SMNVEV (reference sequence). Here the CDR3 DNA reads TGTGCCAGCAGTCTACCTTCGGGCGGGAAAGCGCAGTTCTTC. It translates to CASSLPSGGKAQFF.